Following are 21 T cell receptor beta chains from one sample sequenced in a study of PD-1 blockade in classical Hodgkin lymphoma (dated by TCRdb to 2020 to 2022). The label giving this sample's time point can be read as: cycle 2 day 1 (C2D1) of nivolumab. Relapse after autologous stem cell transplantation had occurred in all trial patients, and cohorts A, B and C were distinguished by prior brentuximab vedotin exposure. The library was built by means of the immunoSEQ multiplex PCR assay. Drawn from immuneACCESS, this table holds only the in-frame rearrangements with V and J called that TCRdb kept. Clones are partly lost; checked studies trace under half to an unresolved V gene and leave the rest unexplained. The sample table shows about 4,700 clones, and roughly 66% are seen once. The ten largest clones take up about two thirds of the sample. The material sequenced was peripheral blood mononuclear cells (PBMCs), taken before the second cycle of nivolumab. These receptors all stem from a human donor with classical Hodgkin lymphoma.

The chain joins TRBV19 to TRBJ1-1; 7 nucleotides align to TRBD1. Germline assignment: CDR1 LNHDA and CDR2 SQIVND (reference sequence). The ends lost 5 bases at V and 4 bases at J; junction bases unmatched: 19. This CDR3 is 18 amino acids long. CDR3 in amino acids: CASSLGQKDFSLSTEAFF. The CDR3 DNA reads as TGTGCCAGTAGTCTGGGACAGAAGGATTTCTCTCTGAGCACTGAAGCTTTCTTT. The entire variable domain, with the rest obtained from reference TRBV19 and TRBJ1-1, is as follows: DGGITQSPKYLFRKEGQNVTLSCEQNLNHDAMYWYRQDPGQGLRLIYYSQIVNDFQKGDIAEGYSVSREKKESFPLTVTSAQKNPTAFYLCASSLGQKDFSLSTEAFFGQGTRLTVV.

This chain connects TRBV10-3 to TRBJ2-3; TRBD1 matches 7 bases. V shed 4 bases and J 1 base; nucleotides not matched to a gene: 8. This CDR3 region has 16 residues. Germline values: CDR1 ENHRY, CDR2 SYGVKD. CDR3 DNA sequence: TGTGCCATCAGTGTTTCACAGGGGTACGGCACAGATACGCAGTATTTT. Translated, it gives CAISVSQGYGTDTQYF.

This clone was detected only once. The rearrangement links TRBV4-3 to TRBJ2-1; maybe TRBD2 (6 bases). Germline CDR1 reads LGHNA; CDR2 reads YSLEER. The CDR3 has 15 residues. V dropped 1 base and J dropped 9 bases, with 16 bases sitting between them. CDR3 loop: CASSQGPGATAEQFF. The CDR3 DNA is TGCGCCAGCAGCCAAGGGCCGGGAGCCACGGCTGAGCAGTTCTTC.

The chain uses TRBV5-1 and TRBJ2-6; maybe TRBD1 (5 bases). CDR3 length equals 14 residues. Trimming removed 4 bases at V and 2 bases at J, with 7 bases between. The germline V gene has CDR1 SGHRS and CDR2 YFSETQ. The CDR3 coding sequence is TGCGCCAGCAGCGCAGGGACTGGGGCCAACGTCCTGACTTTC. This sequence encodes CASSAGTGANVLTF.

This chain uses TRBV19 with TRBJ2-4, with 9 bases matching TRBD1. V gave up 4 bases and J gave up 7 bases; unmatched junction bases: 8. The CDR3 length is 15 residues. CDR1 is LNHDA and CDR2 is SQIVND in the germline V gene (reference sequence). Here the CDR3 reads CASSRGTGNLNIQYF. The CDR3 region has the DNA TGTGCCAGTAGTAGAGGGACAGGGAATTTGAACATTCAGTACTTC.

The rearrangement uses TRBV27 and TRBJ2-1; 13 nucleotides align to TRBD2. CDR3 length: 16 residues. The trim removed 5 bases at V and 6 bases at J, leaving 7 bases unmatched. The V gene's germline CDR1 is MNHEY and CDR2 SMNVEV (reference sequence). The DNA of the CDR3 is TGTGCCAGCAGTCCCGACGGGACTAGCGGGACCAATGAGCAGTTCTTC. Translation: CASSPDGTSGTNEQFF.

The CDR3 sequence: CATPQGNSNQPQHF. Here the CDR3 DNA reads TGTGCCACCCCACAGGGGAACAGCAATCAGCCCCAGCATTTT. The chain uses TRBV25-1 and TRBJ1-5; 7 bases match TRBD1. This CDR3 spans 14 amino acids. V dropped 10 bases and J dropped 1; count of bases not matched to a gene: 7. The germline V gene encodes CDR1 MGHDK and CDR2 SYGVNS.

This clone was observed a few times. This chain connects TRBV19 to TRBJ1-6, with D possibly TRBD1 on 5 matching bases. Germline CDR1 is LNHDA and CDR2 is SQIVND (reference sequence). This CDR3 spans 15 amino acids. Deletions cut 0 bases from V and 9 bases from J, with 12 bases between. The CDR3 reads CASSIDRERGSPLHF. CDR3 in DNA: TGTGCCAGTAGTATAGACAGGGAACGGGGTTCACCCCTCCACTTT.

The chain carries TRBV7-2 and TRBJ1-1, with 7 bases that match TRBD1. This CDR3 comprises 15 residues. Looked up from germline, CDR1 is SGHTA and CDR2 is FQGNSA. Unmatched junction bases numbered 7, after V lost 5 bases and J lost 1 base. CDR3 sequence (DNA): TGTGCCAGCAGCCCGCAGGACAGGCCGAACACTGAAGCTTTCTTT. This gives the protein CASSPQDRPNTEAFF. Looking up the rest from reference TRBV7-2 and TRBJ1-1 gives the full variable domain: GAGVSQSPSNKVTEKGKDVELRCDPISGHTALYWYRQSLGQGLEFLIYFQGNSAPDKSGLPSDRFSAERTGGSVSTLTIQRTQQEDSAVYLCASSPQDRPNTEAFFGQGTRLTVV.

The genes are TRBV7-9 and TRBJ2-7; possibly TRBD1 or TRBD2 for D (5 bases each). Trimming cost V 4 bases and J 0 bases, with 7 bases left between them. The CDR3 sequence is 13 residues long. The germline gives CDR1 SEHNR, CDR2 FQNEAQ (reference sequence). The DNA of the CDR3 is TGTGCCAGCAGCTGGGGACCCTCCTACGAGCAGTACTTC. This sequence encodes CASSWGPSYEQYF.

The V call is TRBV6-6, the J call TRBJ2-1; D not certain. Trimming cost V 0 bases and J 6 bases, with 12 bases left between them. Germline V gene lookup returns CDR1 MNHNY and CDR2 SVGAGI (reference sequence). The CDR3 runs 15 residues. Here the CDR3 DNA reads TGTGCCAGCAGTTACTCGAAACCTAACGGCAATGAGCAGTTCTTC. It yields the protein CASSYSKPNGNEQFF.

V gene TRBV9 combines with J gene TRBJ2-3; D remains unclear. V was shortened by 3 bases and J by 8 bases, with 10 bases between the two germline ends. Looked up from germline, CDR1 is SGDLS and CDR2 is YYNGEE. CDR3 length: 12 amino acids. CDR3 amino acids: CASSGLSVTQYF. The CDR3 DNA follows: TGTGCCAGCAGCGGACTTTCGGTTACGCAGTATTTT.

This chain links TRBV27 with TRBJ2-7, with TRBD1 as a possible D gene (6 bases). Between the trimmed V and J ends, which lost 3 bases and 6 bases, there was a span of 12 bases. Germline CDR1 reads MNHEY; CDR2 reads SMNVEV (reference sequence). The CDR3 has 13 amino acids. CDR3 nucleotide sequence: TGTGCCAGCAGTTTCTCAGGGGCGGCCGAGCAGTACTTC. Protein: CASSFSGAAEQYF.

For the CDR3, the DNA is TGTGCCAGCAGCGAACCAGGGTATCCCCAGCATTTT. This gives the protein CASSEPGYPQHF. This chain uses TRBV6-1 with TRBJ1-5; possibly TRBD1 for D (5 bases). The CDR3 has 12 residues. From germline, CDR1 is MNHNS and CDR2 SASEGT. V was cut by 6 bases and J by 10 bases, with 13 bases left in between.

The J gene is TRBJ1-1, the V gene TRBV28; D uncertain. Trimming took off 3 bases at V and 1 base at J, with 18 bases between the two ends. This CDR3 has 17 residues. Germline V gives CDR1 MDHEN, CDR2 SYDVKM. In DNA, the CDR3 is TGTGCCAGCAGTTTTTTTGGTTTTGTCAGATCGAACACTGAAGCTTTCTTT. This codes for CASSFFGFVRSNTEAFF.

V and J are TRBV19 and TRBJ1-2; D unclear. CDR1 and CDR2 (germline): LNHDA, SQIVND (reference sequence). V lost 3 bases and J lost 3, with 11 bases in between. There are 14 residues in the CDR3. The CDR3 region has the DNA TGTGCCAGTAGTATCGGTACCCCGGACTATGGCTACACCTTC. Amino acids: CASSIGTPDYGYTF.

V usage is TRBV7-3 and J usage is TRBJ2-2, with a possible D match to TRBD1 (5 bases). This CDR3 spans 15 amino acids. V was clipped by 5 bases and J by 4 bases, with 14 bases between them. Looked up from germline, CDR1 is SGHTA and CDR2 is FQGTGA. This chain's CDR3 is CASSRNLGVTGELFF. The CDR3 DNA reads as TGTGCCAGCAGCCGAAACCTAGGGGTCACCGGGGAGCTGTTTTTT.

This clone was counted a single time. The V call is TRBV7-3, the J call TRBJ1-1, with 7 bases lining up with TRBD1. CDR3 length: 17 amino acids. The V gene end was trimmed by 5 bases and the J gene end by 5 bases; junction bases not matched to a gene: 17. CDR1 and CDR2 (germline): SGHTA, FQGTGA. The DNA of the CDR3 is TGTGCCAGCAGCCCTTCCCTTGACAGGGCCTTTGAAACTGAAGCTTTCTTT. Residues: CASSPSLDRAFETEAFF.

This clone has a handful of counts. The chain links TRBV7-2 to TRBJ2-4; 8 bases agree with TRBD2. The CDR3 loop spans 15 amino acids. Germline trimming cut 5 bases from V and 7 bases from J; bases unmatched to any gene: 10. Germline-derived CDR1 and CDR2 are SGHTA and FQGNSA. In DNA form, the CDR3 reads TGTGCCAGCAGCCTCGGGGGGGGGCAGCCTAACATTCAGTACTTC. It encodes CASSLGGGQPNIQYF.

This rearrangement joins TRBV7-2 to TRBJ1-2; possibly TRBD1 for D (6 bases). This CDR3 region has 12 residues. Germline V gene lookup returns CDR1 SGHTA and CDR2 FQGNSA. Trimming shortened V by 3 bases and J by 6 bases, and 8 bases separated the two germline ends. The CDR3 sequence: CASSLDRNGYTF. The CDR3 nucleotides are TGTGCCAGCAGCTTGGACAGAAATGGCTACACCTTC.

By its share, this clone is medium-sized. This rearrangement joins TRBV5-1 to TRBJ2-7, with 12 bases matching TRBD2. Germline loops: CDR1 SGHRS, CDR2 YFSETQ. Trimming at V came to 4 bases and at J to 3 bases, leaving 5 bases not matched to a gene. This CDR3 contains 15 residues. CDR3 amino acids: CASSPRTSGNYEQYF. The CDR3 DNA reads as TGCGCCAGCAGCCCCCGGACTAGCGGGAACTACGAGCAGTACTTC. Variable domain in full (rest from reference TRBV5-1 and TRBJ2-7): KAGVTQTPRYLIKTRGQQVTLSCSPISGHRSVSWYQQTPGQGLQFLFEYFSETQRNKGNFPGRFSGRQFSNSRSEMNVSTLELGDSALYLCASSPRTSGNYEQYFGPGTRLTVT.